A few counts support the clone carrying this TCR beta chain. No antigen is known for it. The data originate from a study of T-cell memory formation after mild COVID-19. About the research overall: TCR clusters were mostly confined to one donor each.

The study's findings and limits: Those CD4+ clones that contracted were mainly in CM and EM (CD8+ ones in EMRA).

Constant-segment-primed 5'RACE gave TCR alpha and TCR beta cDNA libraries with sample barcodes and UMIs. One entry per CDR3 protein, called by TCRdb with MiXCR from the 5' RACE reads. This table has 350,000 to 500,000 distinct CDR3 sequences, approximately 20% appearing once. This sequence originates from an adult woman who had mild COVID-19 (a few samples of this study predate the infection). Cell type and time point are not known. Sample: PBMCs or a T cell subset sorted from them (not recorded which).

CDR3 nucleotide sequence: TGTGCCAGCAGTTACTCGTTATTGGCAGATACGCAGTATTTT. Amino acids: CASSYSLLADTQYF. The genes are TRBV6-2 or TRBV6-3 and TRBJ2-3, with D unresolved. The V end was cut by 0 bases, the J end by 4 bases, with 8 bases between. Germline V CDR1 and CDR2: MNHEY, SVGEGT. The CDR3 is 14 amino acids.